The 21 T cell receptor beta chains listed next were all sequenced from one sample in a study of blood T cell repertoires in COVID-19 (dated by TCRdb to the early 2020s). Libraries were constructed by the immunoSEQ multiplex PCR assay. Held by TCRdb, this immuneACCESS table contains in-frame sequences only and omits some clones. Under half of the omission traces to an unresolved V gene where checked; the cause of the rest is unknown. This sample gives around 380,000 clones in total; more than 65% of them show up just once. About 1% of the sample is held by the ten biggest clonotypes. Sequencing input: peripheral blood. The receptors stem from a human donor with acute or convalescent COVID-19. The donor label of this sample is uncertain.

V is TRBV19 and J is TRBJ1-1; D possibly corresponds to TRBD1 (5 bases). In germline, CDR1 is LNHDA, CDR2 SQIVND (reference sequence). The ends were cut back, 5 bases at V and 5 bases at J, with 12 bases in the middle. The CDR3 extends over 13 amino acids. The CDR3: CASSPPGRTEAFF. The DNA for the CDR3 is TGTGCCAGTAGTCCTCCAGGGAGGACTGAAGCTTTCTTT.

This clone was seen only a few times. J is TRBJ1-4 and V is TRBV15; D is perhaps TRBD1 (6 bases). CDR1 and CDR2 from the germline V gene are LNHNV and YYDKDF (reference sequence). The CDR3 is 15 amino acids. V lost 4 bases to trimming and J lost 5 bases, with 14 bases between them. The CDR3 spells CATSKRTVENEKLFF. DNA of the CDR3: TGTGCCACCAGCAAAAGGACAGTAGAAAATGAAAAACTGTTTTTT.

Comments on this clone: Other DNA sequences in this sample translate to the same CDR3. This chain uses TRBV5-1 with TRBJ1-2, with a weak D call TRBD1 (5 bases). Germline V CDR1 and CDR2: SGHRS, YFSETQ. The CDR3 totals 13 residues. V dropped 3 bases and J dropped 6 bases, with 12 bases sitting between them. Written as DNA, the CDR3 is TGCGCCAGCAGCTCGACGGGGGGAGATGGCTACACCTTC. This gives the protein CASSSTGGDGYTF.

For the CDR3, the DNA is TGTGCCAGCAGGGAGGGTAGACGCAATCAGCCCCAGCATTTT. This gives the protein CASREGRRNQPQHF. The chain joins TRBV6-5 to TRBJ1-5, with D unresolved. Germline CDR1 MNHEY, CDR2 SVGAGI. The V gene lost 6 bases and the J gene lost 2 bases, with 11 bases spanning the gap. This CDR3 region has 14 residues.

V is TRBV6-2 or TRBV6-3 and J is TRBJ1-5; D unclear. V was trimmed by 5 bases and J by 9 bases, leaving 11 bases between them. The CDR3 is 12 residues long. Germline V gene data show CDR1 as MNHEY and CDR2 as SVGEGT. CDR3 nucleotides: TGTGCCAGCAGTAATCCTATAAGGCCCCAGCATTTT. Protein sequence: CASSNPIRPQHF.

This clone has only a few counts. The chain recombines TRBV5-1 with TRBJ2-3; maybe TRBD1 (6 bases). V gave up 1 base and J gave up 0 bases, with 12 bases separating them. CDR1 and CDR2 from the germline V gene are SGHRS and YFSETQ. The CDR3 is 16 amino acids. The CDR3 DNA sequence: TGCGCCAGCAGCTTGCGGTGGACAGCGAGCACAGATACGCAGTATTTT. Its protein is CASSLRWTASTDTQYF.

This clone was seen a single time. This chain uses TRBV19 with TRBJ2-3, with 10 bases matching TRBD2. CDR3 length: 16 residues. Germline V gene data show CDR1 as LNHDA and CDR2 as SQIVND (reference sequence). With V trimmed by 7 bases and J by 7 bases, 14 bases remained unmatched. The chain's CDR3 is CASTPGSSGSGYTQYF. The DNA of the CDR3 is TGTGCCAGTACTCCAGGATCTAGCGGGAGTGGATATACGCAGTATTTT. Looking up the rest from reference TRBV19 and TRBJ2-3 gives the full variable domain: DGGITQSPKYLFRKEGQNVTLSCEQNLNHDAMYWYRQDPGQGLRLIYYSQIVNDFQKGDIAEGYSVSREKKESFPLTVTSAQKNPTAFYLCASTPGSSGSGYTQYFGPGTRLTVL.

The V call is TRBV3-1 (or the pseudogene TRBV3-2), the J call TRBJ1-2, with a weak D call TRBD1 (6 bases). V lost 0 bases to trimming and J lost 7 bases, with 21 bases between them. Germline V gives CDR1 LGHDT, CDR2 YNNKEL (reference sequence). The CDR3 extends over 17 amino acids. The DNA for the CDR3 is TGTGCCAGCAGCCAAGATGCGTTTAATGCGGGGGGCGGTGGCTACACCTTC. It encodes CASSQDAFNAGGGGYTF.

The chain employs TRBV19 and TRBJ1-5, with D possibly matching TRBD1 (5 bases). The ends were cut back, 7 bases at V and 4 bases at J, with 14 bases in the middle. The V gene's germline CDR1 is LNHDA and CDR2 SQIVND (reference sequence). The CDR3 extends over 14 amino acids. The CDR3 DNA is TGTGCCAGTAATCGATGGGGGGAAAATCAGCCCCAGCATTTT. This codes for CASNRWGENQPQHF.

The chain uses TRBV3-1 (or the pseudogene TRBV3-2) and TRBJ2-3, with D tentatively TRBD2 (5 bases). V lost 4 bases to trimming and J lost 6 bases, with 17 bases between them. This CDR3 has 15 residues. Germline-derived CDR1 and CDR2 are LGHDT and YNNKEL (reference sequence). CDR3: CASSPSLLRGDTQYF. The CDR3 nucleotides read TGTGCCAGCAGCCCTAGCCTTTTGAGAGGTGATACGCAGTATTTT.

This clone was counted a single time. This rearrangement joins TRBV6-5 to TRBJ1-1, with D perhaps matching TRBD1 (6 bases). CDR1 and CDR2 (germline): MNHEY, SVGAGI. Trimming took off 8 bases at V and 0 bases at J, with 13 bases between the two ends. The CDR3 is 14 amino acids. The CDR3 loop reads CASPRGHMNTEAFF. The DNA for the CDR3 is TGTGCCAGCCCCCGGGGACACATGAACACTGAAGCTTTCTTT.

This clone was counted a few times. The rearrangement uses TRBV5-4 and TRBJ1-3; D unclear. This CDR3 contains 13 residues. Trimming cost V 7 bases and J 4 bases, with 12 bases left between them. CDR1 is SGHNT and CDR2 is YYREEE in the germline V gene (reference sequence). CDR3 DNA: TGTGCCAGCCCCGCAGTTTCCGGAAACACCATATATTTT. Translated, it gives CASPAVSGNTIYF.

This clone has just one count. The chain recombines TRBV7-9 with TRBJ1-2, with D unclear. The CDR3 spans 13 residues. Trimming cost V 0 bases and J 7 bases, with 9 bases left between them. Germline V gene data show CDR1 as SEHNR and CDR2 as FQNEAQ (reference sequence). In nucleotides, the CDR3 is TGTGCCAGCAGCTTAGCGCAGGAGGGTGGCTACACCTTC. Amino acid sequence: CASSLAQEGGYTF.

J is TRBJ1-5 and V is TRBV6-5; D remains unclear. The CDR3 is 12 amino acids. V was pared by 7 bases and J by 4 bases, with 8 bases between. CDR1 is MNHEY and CDR2 is SVGAGI in the germline V gene. The DNA for the CDR3 is TGTGCCAGCATGTGGAGTAATCAGCCCCAGCATTTT. It encodes CASMWSNQPQHF.

The chain carries TRBV18 and TRBJ2-5; D remains ambiguous. In germline, CDR1 is KGHSH, CDR2 LQKENI. Deletions cut 6 bases from V and 4 bases from J, with 6 bases between. The CDR3 contains 11 residues. CDR3 coding DNA: TGTGCCAGCTCGCAGGTAGAGACCCAGTACTTC. It is translated as CASSQVETQYF.

The table lists this clone with a few counts. The chain joins TRBV28 to TRBJ1-2; D gene ambiguous. Trimming took 3 bases from V and 4 from J, leaving 6 bases between them. Per germline, CDR1 MDHEN and CDR2 SYDVKM. The CDR3 covers 12 residues. This CDR3 is CASSFTTYGYTF. CDR3 coding DNA: TGTGCCAGCAGTTTTACTACCTATGGCTACACCTTC.

The gene calls are TRBV18 and TRBJ2-3, with a tentative D call TRBD1 (5 bases). The CDR3 has 16 residues. With 0 bases removed from V and 0 bases from J, the gap between germline ends came to 10 bases. In germline, CDR1 is KGHSH, CDR2 LQKENI. The CDR3 sequence is CASSPPGRGSTDTQYF. As DNA, the CDR3 is TGTGCCAGCTCACCACCGGGAAGGGGAAGCACAGATACGCAGTATTTT.

V is TRBV5-6 and J is TRBJ2-6, with TRBD1 matching over 8 bases. With 4 bases clipped from V and 0 bases from J, the junction kept 3 bases outside the gene matches. Germline V gene data show CDR1 as SGHDT and CDR2 as YYEEEE. The CDR3 runs to 16 residues. The CDR3 spells CASSRTGRSGANVLTF. DNA of the CDR3: TGTGCCAGCAGCCGGACAGGGCGCTCTGGGGCCAACGTCCTGACTTTC.

The V and J genes are TRBV19 and TRBJ1-2, with D perhaps matching TRBD1 (6 bases). The germline V gene encodes CDR1 LNHDA and CDR2 SQIVND (reference sequence). The CDR3 consists of 12 residues. Trimming took 7 bases from V and 8 from J, leaving 14 bases between them. CDR3 protein: CASNPRGEGYTF. In nucleotides, the CDR3 is TGTGCCAGTAACCCCAGGGGTGAAGGCTACACCTTC.

The J gene is TRBJ1-4, the V gene TRBV3-1 (or the pseudogene TRBV3-2); 8 nucleotides line up with TRBD1. J was trimmed by 5 bases and V by 4 bases; bases with no gene match: 3. The CDR3 contains 14 residues. The germline V gene encodes CDR1 LGHDT and CDR2 YNNKEL (reference sequence). In DNA, the CDR3 is TGTGCCAGCAGCCTTTCAGGGGGCAATGAAAAACTGTTTTTT. This translates into CASSLSGGNEKLFF.

The rearrangement uses TRBV5-6 and TRBJ1-4; D call uncertain. Germline V gives CDR1 SGHDT, CDR2 YYEEEE. Between the trimmed V and J ends, which lost 4 bases and 7 bases, there was a span of 11 bases. CDR3 length equals 13 residues. The CDR3 DNA is TGTGCCAGCAGCGTACCACCAGGTGAAAAACTGTTTTTT. It codes for CASSVPPGEKLFF. Full variable domain (rest looked up from reference TRBV5-6 and TRBJ1-4): DAGVTQSPTHLIKTRGQQVTLRCSPKSGHDTVSWYQQALGQGPQFIFQYYEEEERQRGNFPDRFSGHQFPNYSSELNVNALLLGDSALYLCASSVPPGEKLFFGSGTQLSVL.